These 17 T cell receptor beta chains share one sample of origin, sequenced in a study of response to subunit inactivated influenza vaccine. TCRdb passed the RT-PCR reads through MiXCR, listing each CDR3 protein once. Of about 520,000 distinct CDR3 sequences listed, 7.2% are singletons. The material sequenced was PBMCs from blood, taken less than 25 months after vaccination. The receptor set was obtained from a man aged 50-75 years who received an inactivated influenza vaccine.

The chain is built from TRBV5-1 and TRBJ2-1, with a possible D match to TRBD1 (6 bases). V lost 5 bases and J lost 4, with 10 bases in between. Germline CDR1 SGHRS, CDR2 YFSETQ. This CDR3 comprises 13 residues. The CDR3 DNA is TGCGCCAGCAGACCACAGGGATACAATGAGCAGTTCTTC. Translated, it gives CASRPQGYNEQFF.

As to this clonotype: This sequence may be a read error, since a much larger clone differs from it by one base. This rearrangement joins TRBV6-1 to TRBJ2-3, with D possibly TRBD2 on 7 matching bases. This CDR3 is 14 amino acids long. CDR1 is MNHNS, CDR2 SASEGT, per germline. The CDR3 bases are TGTGCCAGCAGTCCAAGCGGGGACACAGATACGAAGTATTTT. This gives the protein CASSPSGDTDTKYF.

This clonotype came up a few times. V and J are TRBV20-1 and TRBJ2-2, with D possibly being TRBD2 (6 bases). Germline V gene sequence: CDR1 DFQATT, CDR2 SNEGSKA (reference sequence). V lost 1 base and J 2 bases, leaving 23 bases between the germline ends. This CDR3 has 19 residues. The CDR3 bases are TGCAGTGCTAGAGGGTACCGGGCCAACCGGGACTCTAACACCGGGGAGCTGTTTTTT. Its protein product is CSARGYRANRDSNTGELFF.

The V gene is TRBV2, the J gene TRBJ1-2; 9 bases are a match to TRBD1. In germline, CDR1 is SNHLY, CDR2 FYNNEI. The CDR3 extends over 14 amino acids. The junction had 7 bases not matched to a gene; V was cut back by 7 bases and J by 4 bases. The CDR3 nucleotides read TGTGCCAGCAAAGGAACAGGGGGCAGCTATGGCTACACCTTC. Residues: CASKGTGGSYGYTF. Together with reference TRBV2 and TRBJ1-2, the CDR3 gives the full variable domain: EPEVTQTPSHQVTQMGQEVILRCVPISNHLYFYWYRQILGQKVEFLVSFYNNEISEKSEIFDDQFSVERPDGSNFTLKIRSTKLEDSAMYFCASKGTGGSYGYTFGSGTRLTVV.

This clonotype was seen more than once but under ten times. The CDR3 DNA is TGCGCCAGCAGCCAAGTCCTAGCGGGGAATAATGAGCAGTTCTTC. Its translation is CASSQVLAGNNEQFF. V usage is TRBV4-1 and J usage is TRBJ2-1, with 9 bases lining up with TRBD2. V shed 1 base, J shed 7 bases, and the junction held 5 bases outside the gene matches. The CDR3 covers 15 residues. Germline V lookup: CDR1 MGHRA, CDR2 YSYEKL.

This clonotype was seen only a few times. The chain employs TRBV3-1 and TRBJ2-7; 8 bases agree with TRBD2. This CDR3 has 14 residues. Germline trimming cut 5 bases from V and 2 bases from J; bases unmatched to any gene: 5. Looked up from germline, CDR1 is LGHDT and CDR2 is YNNKEL (reference sequence). DNA for the CDR3: TGTGCCAGCAGCTTCGGGACTAGTCCCTACGAGCAGTACTTC. The encoded protein is CASSFGTSPYEQYF.

This clonotype was seen at least ten times. The V and J genes are TRBV10-3 and TRBJ2-3, with 14 bases identical to TRBD2. Germline loops: CDR1 ENHRY, CDR2 SYGVKD. J gave up 1 base and V 7 bases, and 10 bases lay outside the gene matches. This CDR3 contains 18 residues. In nucleotides, the CDR3 is TGTGCCATCACCCCGGGACTAGCGGGAGATGATGGCACAGATACGCAGTATTTT. It translates to CAITPGLAGDDGTDTQYF.

This chain joins TRBV12-3 or TRBV12-4 and TRBJ2-1, with 9 positions matching TRBD1. Losses at the gene ends were 5 bases for V and 4 bases for J; bases not matched to a gene: 6. The CDR3 runs to 15 residues. CDR3 residues: CASSPDRGLYNEQFF. In DNA, the CDR3 is TGTGCCAGCAGTCCAGACAGGGGGTTATACAATGAGCAGTTCTTC.

This clonotype appeared many times. This chain uses TRBV10-2 with TRBJ2-5; D perhaps matches TRBD1 (5 bases). Germline V gene lookup returns CDR1 WSHSY and CDR2 SAAADI. Trimming cost V 6 bases and J 4 bases, with 18 bases left between them. This CDR3 spans 15 amino acids. The CDR3 bases are TGCGCCAGCAGCCAAGGGTCCAGGGAAGGAGAGACCCAGTACTTC. Amino acid sequence: CASSQGSREGETQYF.

In its sample, this clonotype was seen many times. V is TRBV5-1 and J is TRBJ1-2, with 9 nucleotides matching TRBD1. The ends lost 0 bases at V and 6 bases at J; junction bases unmatched: 6. CDR3 length: 15 amino acids. Germline V gives CDR1 SGHRS, CDR2 YFSETQ. The CDR3 here is CASSLAVGQGNGYTF. CDR3 coding DNA: TGCGCCAGCAGCTTGGCCGTGGGACAGGGAAATGGCTACACCTTC.

This clonotype was counted between two and nine times. V is TRBV4-3 and J is TRBJ2-3; D is possibly TRBD1 or TRBD2 (6 bases each). V dropped 0 bases and J dropped 2 bases, with 12 bases sitting between them. The CDR3 runs 16 residues. CDR1 is LGHNA and CDR2 is YSLEER in the germline V gene. The CDR3 here is CASSQDRGRATDTQYF. The CDR3 bases are TGCGCCAGCAGCCAAGACCGGGGGCGCGCCACAGATACGCAGTATTTT.

This clonotype was counted between two and nine times. This chain connects TRBV6-2 or TRBV6-3 to TRBJ1-1, with a tentative D call TRBD1 (5 bases). CDR3 length: 13 residues. Per germline, CDR1 MNHEY and CDR2 SVGEGT. V was clipped by 8 bases and J by 5 bases, with 15 bases between them. The CDR3 nucleotides read TGTGCCAGCCTAGACGCGGAGGGGACTGAAGCTTTCTTT. Its translation: CASLDAEGTEAFF.

This clonotype has a count of ten or more. The chain joins TRBV12-3 or TRBV12-4 to TRBJ2-7, with 15 bases lining up with TRBD2. V shed 5 bases, J shed 3 bases, and the junction held 5 bases outside the gene matches. CDR3 length: 16 amino acids. The CDR3 DNA sequence: TGTGCCAGCAGTCCCGGGACTAGCGGGGGGCTCTACGAGCAGTACTTC. Protein product: CASSPGTSGGLYEQYF.

This clonotype was detected many times. The genes are TRBV9 and TRBJ2-7, with D unclear. The V end lost 0 bases, the J end lost 7 bases, and 8 bases lay between the germline ends. The CDR3 has 12 amino acids. Germline V gene data show CDR1 as SGDLS and CDR2 as YYNGEE. The CDR3 coding sequence is TGTGCCAGCAGCGTAGCTTCGGGTGAGCAGTACTTC. Encoded protein: CASSVASGEQYF.

This clonotype was detected many times. The chain combines TRBV5-8 with TRBJ2-1, with 12 nucleotides matching TRBD2. CDR3 length equals 17 residues. Germline lookup yields CDR1 SGHTS and CDR2 YDEGEE. The V and J ends lost 1 base and 6 bases, in that order; junction bases with no gene match: 8. CDR3 sequence (DNA): TGTGCCAGCAGCTTGAAGAGGACTAGCGGGAACCGCAATGAGCAGTTCTTC. Translating it yields CASSLKRTSGNRNEQFF.

In its sample, this clonotype was seen many times. The chain recombines TRBV5-6 with TRBJ2-2; D possibly corresponds to TRBD2 (6 bases). Germline assignment: CDR1 SGHDT and CDR2 YYEEEE. This CDR3 is 12 amino acids long. V gave up 4 bases and J gave up 6 bases, with 7 bases separating them. This chain's CDR3 is CASSLASGELFF. As DNA, the CDR3 is TGTGCCAGCAGCCTAGCGTCCGGGGAGCTGTTTTTT. The variable domain in full, completed from reference TRBV5-6 and TRBJ2-2, reads DAGVTQSPTHLIKTRGQQVTLRCSPKSGHDTVSWYQQALGQGPQFIFQYYEEEERQRGNFPDRFSGHQFPNYSSELNVNALLLGDSALYLCASSLASGELFFGEGSRLTVL.

This clonotype was seen many times. The chain uses TRBV7-2 and TRBJ1-6; the D gene is possibly TRBD1 (5 bases). This CDR3 comprises 14 residues. Trimming cost V 0 bases and J 9 bases, with 9 bases left between them. Germline loops: CDR1 SGHTA, CDR2 FQGNSA. The CDR3: CASSLARQGSPLHF. CDR3 DNA sequence: TGTGCCAGCAGCTTAGCGCGTCAGGGTTCACCCCTCCACTTT.